Listed below are T cell receptor beta chains from one sample, sequenced in a study of cytomegalovirus exposure and HLA in healthy donors. TCRdb's table, derived via immunoSEQ multiplex PCR, lists solely in-frame clones and lacks some. The sample lists more than 95,000 clones, approximately 12% occurring once. The sequenced sample consisted of PBMCs. The origin of the receptors is a man aged 35 to 55 in good health and CMV-seropositive. Both conserved end residues are part of each CDR3. A D gene is named only where the DNA matches it firmly. Not every row has a clone size; where given, it reads once, few, many or a size class.

cdr3_aa	cdr3_nt	cdr3_length	v_call	j_call	d_call	clone_size
CASSQAEQFF	TGTGCCAGCAGTCAGGCTGAGCAGTTCTTC	10	TRBV28	TRBJ2-1	-	-
CTGGSASGETQYF	TGCACCGGGGGGAGTGCTAGTGGAGAGACCCAGTACTTC	13	TRBV29-1	TRBJ2-5	TRBD2	-
CASSYGQGPTNEKLFF	TGTGCCAGCAGTTACGGACAGGGGCCAACTAATGAAAAACTGTTTTTT	16	TRBV6-6	TRBJ1-4	TRBD1	few
CASSIGTGEGETQYF	TGTGCCAGTAGTATTGGGACAGGGGAGGGAGAGACCCAGTACTTC	15	TRBV19	TRBJ2-5	TRBD1	-
CASSLHRTSGNTGELFF	TGTGCCAGCAGCCTCCATCGGACTAGCGGAAACACCGGGGAGCTGTTTTTT	17	TRBV9	TRBJ2-2	TRBD2	few
CASSKTGRKEKLFF	TGTGCCAGTAGTAAGACAGGGAGAAAGGAAAAACTGTTTTTT	14	TRBV19	TRBJ1-4	TRBD1	few
CASGVGLAGGLAGELFF	TGCGCCAGCGGTGTGGGACTAGCGGGAGGCCTGGCCGGGGAGCTGTTTTTT	17	TRBV5-1	TRBJ2-2	TRBD2	-
CASNNRDRANYGYTF	TGTGCCAGCAATAACCGGGACAGAGCTAACTATGGCTACACCTTC	15	TRBV6-6	TRBJ1-2	TRBD1	few
CASSFAGANVLTF	TGTGCCAGCAGCTTCGCGGGGGCCAACGTCCTGACTTTC	13	TRBV7-2	TRBJ2-6	-	-
CASSDNLGQINEKLFF	TGTGCCAGCAGTGATAACTTGGGACAGATAAATGAAAAACTGTTTTTT	16	TRBV2	TRBJ1-4	TRBD1	few
CASSAPRQYQETQYF	TGTGCCAGCAGTGCCCCTAGACAGTACCAAGAGACCCAGTACTTC	15	TRBV6-1	TRBJ2-5	-	few
CASSPRTEPFEAFF	TGTGCCAGTAGTCCTCGGACAGAACCCTTTGAAGCTTTCTTT	14	TRBV19	TRBJ1-1	-	few
CASTSGSGIGYEQYF	TGTGCCAGTACCTCGGGTAGCGGGATTGGGTACGAGCAGTACTTC	15	TRBV19	TRBJ2-7	TRBD2	few
CASSVAPGQGNNEQFF	TGTGCCAGCAGCGTGGCACCGGGACAGGGAAATAATGAGCAGTTCTTC	16	TRBV9	TRBJ2-1	TRBD1	-
CASSRRVHKGYGYTF	TGCGCCAGCAGCCGAAGGGTCCACAAGGGGTATGGCTACACCTTC	15	TRBV4-1	TRBJ1-2	-	few
CASSPLSGRNEQFF	TGTGCCAGCTCACCACTGTCGGGGAGGAATGAGCAGTTCTTC	14	TRBV18	TRBJ2-1	-	-
CASNAGGGRAQYF	TGTGCCAGCAACGCCGGGGGGGGGCGGGCCCAGTACTTC	13	TRBV9	TRBJ2-5	TRBD2	-
CASSLAPGGNQPQHF	TGCGCCAGCAGCTTGGCCCCGGGAGGCAATCAGCCCCAGCATTTT	15	TRBV5-1	TRBJ1-5	-	few
CSPVVSETQYF	TGCAGCCCCGTTGTGTCAGAGACCCAGTACTTC	11	TRBV20-1	TRBJ2-5	-	few
CASSLARDEQYF	TGCGCCAGCAGCTTGGCCCGGGACGAGCAGTACTTC	12	TRBV5-1	TRBJ2-7	-	-
CASSSGVFGSYEQYF	TGTGCCAGCAGTTCCGGGGTGTTTGGGTCGTACGAGCAGTACTTC	15	TRBV7-2	TRBJ2-7	-	few
CASSEVTGLNEQFF	TGTGCCAGCAGTGAAGTAACAGGGCTGAATGAGCAGTTCTTC	14	TRBV2	TRBJ2-1	-	-
CAVLRDSETDTQYF	TGTGCCGTTCTCCGGGACTCTGAGACGGATACGCAGTATTTT	14	TRBV30	TRBJ2-3	-	-
CASSLVPSGSYEQYF	TGTGCCAGCAGCTTAGTGCCTAGCGGGAGTTACGAGCAGTACTTC	15	TRBV7-2	TRBJ2-7	TRBD2	-
CASSPRDRVYEQYF	TGTGCCAGCAGCCCCCGGGACAGGGTCTACGAGCAGTACTTC	14	TRBV9	TRBJ2-7	TRBD1	few
CAISVEGQGQETQYF	TGTGCCATCAGTGTAGAGGGACAGGGTCAAGAGACCCAGTACTTC	15	TRBV10-3	TRBJ2-5	TRBD1	-
CASSSRDSPSYEQYF	TGTGCCAGCAGCAGCCGGGACAGCCCCTCCTACGAGCAGTACTTC	15	TRBV5-6	TRBJ2-7	TRBD1	few
CASSSDQGLNTLTDTQYF	TGTGCCAGCAGCTCCGACCAGGGGCTTAACACTTTGACAGATACGCAGTATTTT	18	TRBV7-9	TRBJ2-3	-	few
CSAPGEGGVHLGDYGYTF	TGCAGCGCCCCGGGGGAAGGGGGCGTACATTTGGGGGACTATGGCTACACCTTC	18	TRBV29-1	TRBJ1-2	TRBD1	-
CASSRQGTNEKLFF	TGTGCCAGCAGCCGACAGGGTACAAATGAAAAACTGTTTTTT	14	TRBV6-5	TRBJ1-4	TRBD1	-
CASSDRPSSYNEQFF	TGTGCCAGCAGCGACCGACCTAGCTCCTACAATGAGCAGTTCTTC	15	TRBV9	TRBJ2-1	-	few
CASSLVRGIGRAEAFF	TGTGCCAGCAGCTTAGTCAGGGGAATAGGGAGGGCTGAAGCTTTCTTT	16	TRBV7-9	TRBJ1-1	-	-
CASAPLAGDHNEQFF	TGTGCCAGCGCCCCACTAGCGGGAGATCACAATGAGCAGTTCTTC	15	TRBV27	TRBJ2-1	TRBD2	-
CASSLGQGMSYNEQFF	TGTGCCAGCAGCTTGGGGCAGGGTATGTCCTACAATGAGCAGTTCTTC	16	TRBV11-3	TRBJ2-1	-	-
CASSTAGGPYEQYF	TGTGCCAGCAGTACAGCGGGAGGGCCCTACGAGCAGTACTTC	14	TRBV28	TRBJ2-7	TRBD2	-
CASSLFSGWGETQYF	TGTGCCAGCAGCTTATTCAGCGGGTGGGGCGAGACCCAGTACTTC	15	TRBV7-7	TRBJ2-5	-	few
CASSWDRAADTQYF	TGTGCCAGCAGTTGGGACAGGGCGGCAGATACGCAGTATTTT	14	TRBV6-5	TRBJ2-3	TRBD1	-
CATSRETRSYEQYF	TGTGCCACCAGCAGGGAGACTAGATCCTACGAGCAGTACTTC	14	TRBV15	TRBJ2-7	-	-
CSVEDRRNTEAFF	TGCAGCGTTGAAGATCGCAGGAACACTGAAGCTTTCTTT	13	TRBV29-1	TRBJ1-1	-	-
CASSLSGDTTYEQYF	TGCGCCAGCAGCCTTAGCGGCGACACGACCTACGAGCAGTACTTC	15	TRBV5-1	TRBJ2-7	-	few
CASSSPVGEQFF	TGTGCCAGCAGCTCTCCGGTTGGTGAGCAGTTCTTC	12	TRBV5-6	TRBJ2-1	-	-
CASRSGMGGDFEKLFF	TGCGCCAGCAGATCGGGGATGGGGGGGGATTTTGAAAAACTGTTTTTT	16	TRBV5-1	TRBJ1-4	-	-
CASIRSSGSYNEQFF	TGTGCCAGCATCCGGAGTAGCGGCTCCTACAATGAGCAGTTCTTC	15	TRBV6-5	TRBJ2-1	-	few
CASGGRNFYEQYF	TGTGCCTCCGGAGGGAGAAATTTCTACGAGCAGTACTTC	13	TRBV30	TRBJ2-7	-	few
CASSLPGREQYF	TGTGCCAGCAGCTTACCAGGGAGGGAGCAGTACTTC	12	TRBV11-2	TRBJ2-7	-	few
CASSLFGLAADTDTQYF	TGTGCCAGCAGTTTATTCGGGTTAGCGGCCGACACAGATACGCAGTATTTT	17	TRBV28	TRBJ2-3	-	many
CASSINRGGNTEAFF	TGTGCCAGTAGTATAAACAGGGGAGGAAACACTGAAGCTTTCTTT	15	TRBV19	TRBJ1-1	TRBD1	-
CASSQVTVQGLGNQPQHF	TGTGCCAGCAGTCAGGTCACCGTGCAGGGCCTTGGCAATCAGCCCCAGCATTTT	18	TRBV7-9	TRBJ1-5	-	few
CSVEDPLSFEQYF	TGCAGCGTTGAAGACCCTCTATCTTTTGAGCAGTACTTC	13	TRBV29-1	TRBJ2-7	-	few
CASSPTSGAYEQYF	TGTGCCAGCAGCCCGACTAGCGGGGCCTACGAGCAGTACTTC	14	TRBV11-2	TRBJ2-7	TRBD2	-
CASSQLAVSSYNEQFF	TGCGCCAGCAGCCAACTAGCGGTGAGCTCCTACAATGAGCAGTTCTTC	16	TRBV4-1	TRBJ2-1	TRBD2	-
CASSEVVRGSVETQYF	TGTGCCAGCAGTGAAGTGGTCAGGGGCTCGGTGGAGACCCAGTACTTC	16	TRBV2	TRBJ2-5	-	few